This TCR beta chain derives from a study of blood T cells in healthy people across ages. In its sample, this clonotype was seen a few times. What it recognizes is unknown. Then a second PCR, running about 6 to 11 cycles, was carried out with a sample-barcoded 5' primer and a J-beta primer mix. From the 5' RACE reads, TCRdb called clonotypes with MiXCR, one entry per CDR3 protein. The sample includes 700,000 or so distinct CDR3 sequences, roughly 43% of them seen just once. The donors, all healthy, were Caucasians living in Russia, aged roughly 6 to 100. Extraction of total RNA produced a minimum of 5 micrograms from each sample. General study results and limits: With unsorted PBMCs, a conclusive comparison of naive versus antigen-experienced cells was not possible.

The CDR3 extends over 15 amino acids. Germline loops: CDR1 MNHNY, CDR2 SVGAGI (reference sequence). Sample: blood. The V call is TRBV6-6, the J call TRBJ2-5; D is undetermined. The J call could be wrong; TRBJ2-7 is a better fit for the DNA end. The sequence was obtained from an elderly man in good health. In nucleotides, the CDR3 is TGTGCCAGCAGTTATCACCAGGCTGGATCTTACGAGCAGTACTTC. Encoded protein: CASSYHQAGSYEQYF.